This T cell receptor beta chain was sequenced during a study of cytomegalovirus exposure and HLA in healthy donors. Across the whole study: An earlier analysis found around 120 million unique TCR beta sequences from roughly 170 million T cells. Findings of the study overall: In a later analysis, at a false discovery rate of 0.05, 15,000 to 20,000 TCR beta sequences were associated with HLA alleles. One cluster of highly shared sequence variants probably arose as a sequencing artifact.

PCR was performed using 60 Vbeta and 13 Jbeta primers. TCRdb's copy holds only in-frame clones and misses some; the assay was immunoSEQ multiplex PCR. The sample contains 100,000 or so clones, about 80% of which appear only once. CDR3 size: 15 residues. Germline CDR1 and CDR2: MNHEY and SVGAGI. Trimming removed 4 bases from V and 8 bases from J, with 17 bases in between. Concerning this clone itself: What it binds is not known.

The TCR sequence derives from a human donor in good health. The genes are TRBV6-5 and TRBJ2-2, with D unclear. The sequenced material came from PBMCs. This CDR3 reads CASSSNSFLSGELFF. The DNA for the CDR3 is TGTGCCAGCAGTTCCAACTCGTTTTTATCAGGGGAGCTGTTTTTT.